A selection of T cell receptor beta chains follows, all from one sample in a study of identical twins. TCRdb reprocessed the 5' RACE reads via MiXCR and lists one record per CDR3 protein. The sample includes approximately 630,000 distinct CDR3 sequences, about 7% of them seen just once. This same sample was also taken into another study, of yellow fever vaccine responses in identical twins.

Sample: PBMCs. The receptors shown here come from a woman aged 18-29 years in good health. The CDR3 runs from the conserved cysteine through the conserved F or W. The order of the fields is D gene, J gene, V gene, clone size, CDR3 protein, CDR3 DNA. D genes are given only for firm matches. Where a row states a size, it is once, few, many or the class of an expanded clone; other rows omit it.

TRBD2	TRBJ2-5	TRBV28	-	CASSLYSGEGQETQYF	TGTGCCAGCAGTTTATACAGCGGGGAGGGACAAGAGACCCAGTACTTC
-	TRBJ2-5	TRBV4-1	few	CASSQDRNLGLRETQYF	TGCGCCAGCAGCCAAGATCGTAATTTGGGGTTACGGGAGACCCAGTACTTC
-	TRBJ2-3	TRBV12-3/TRBV12-4	few	CASSFPGRDTQYF	TGTGCCAGCAGTTTCCCCGGAAGGGATACGCAGTATTTT
-	TRBJ2-5	TRBV7-2	few	CASSLVSSKQETQYF	TGTGCCAGCAGCTTAGTGTCTAGCAAACAAGAGACCCAGTACTTC
-	TRBJ2-2	TRBV14	-	CASSLFDVNTGELFF	TGTGCCAGCAGCCTCTTTGACGTGAACACCGGGGAGCTGTTTTTT
TRBD1	TRBJ2-1	TRBV14	many	CASSQGGTALSWDSYNEQFF	TGTGCCAGCAGCCAAGGGGGGACAGCCCTATCGTGGGACTCCTACAATGAGCAGTTCTTC
-	TRBJ1-5	TRBV18	few	CASSPADSNQPQHF	TGTGCCAGCTCACCAGCCGACAGTAATCAGCCCCAGCATTTT
TRBD2	TRBJ2-5	TRBV9	-	CASSVGNSGGQETQYF	TGTGCCAGCAGCGTAGGGAATAGCGGGGGCCAAGAGACCCAGTACTTC
-	TRBJ2-2	TRBV29-1	-	CSVVNALDGAGELFF	TGCAGCGTTGTGAATGCCCTGGACGGCGCCGGGGAGCTGTTTTTT
TRBD2	TRBJ2-3	TRBV12-3/TRBV12-4	few	CASSEAGLTDTQYF	TGTGCCAGCAGCGAAGCGGGACTAACAGATACGCAGTATTTT
-	TRBJ1-6	TRBV12-3/TRBV12-4	many	CASSLSGSPLHF	TGTGCCAGCAGTTTGAGCGGTTCACCCCTCCACTTT
-	TRBJ2-3	TRBV5-1	-	CASSFTGQGRKRGDTQYF	TGCGCCAGCAGCTTTACTGGGCAGGGCCGAAAACGGGGAGATACGCAGTATTTT
-	TRBJ2-1	TRBV24-1	-	CATSAQTQPYNEQFF	TGTGCCACCAGTGCCCAGACCCAACCCTACAATGAGCAGTTCTTC